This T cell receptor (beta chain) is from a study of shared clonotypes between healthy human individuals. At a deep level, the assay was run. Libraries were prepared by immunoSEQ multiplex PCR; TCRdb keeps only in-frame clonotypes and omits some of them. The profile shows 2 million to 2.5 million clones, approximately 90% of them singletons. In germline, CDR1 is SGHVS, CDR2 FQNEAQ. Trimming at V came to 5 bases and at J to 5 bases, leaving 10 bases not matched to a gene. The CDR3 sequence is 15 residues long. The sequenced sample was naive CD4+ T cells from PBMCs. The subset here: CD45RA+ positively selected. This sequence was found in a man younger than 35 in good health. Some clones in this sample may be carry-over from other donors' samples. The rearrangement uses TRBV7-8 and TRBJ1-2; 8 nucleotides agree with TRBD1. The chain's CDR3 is CASSAAGQGAYGYTF. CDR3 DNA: TGTGCCAGCAGCGCCGCTGGGCAGGGGGCTTATGGCTACACCTTC.